This T cell receptor beta chain was identified in a study of CD8+ T cells in alopecia areata. Reverse transcribed after extraction, RNA yielded cDNA as the sequencing template. Produced via immunoSEQ multiplex PCR; TCRdb's table is partial and in-frame only. Of 200,000 to 250,000 clones in the sample, about three fifths were seen once. Germline CDR1 ENHRY, CDR2 SYGVKD. Trimming took 2 bases from V and 8 from J, leaving 14 bases between them. The CDR3 consists of 14 residues. Treatment here: oral pan-JAK inhibitor, 5-10 mg twice daily. The rearrangement links TRBV10-3 to TRBJ2-3; no clear D gene. The material was CD4+ T cells sorted from blood, obtained at week 4, from a patient treated with tofacitinib. This clonotype was obtained from a human donor with alopecia areata. The CDR3 here is CAISETDKSSTQYF. CDR3 in DNA: TGTGCCATCAGTGAGACGGATAAGAGTTCTACGCAGTATTTT.